The 27 T cell receptor beta chains given below trace back to one sample, sequenced in a study of T cell responses to AZD1222 COVID-19 vaccine. TCRdb's table, derived via immunoSEQ multiplex PCR, lists solely in-frame clones and lacks some. The sample includes 130,000 to 150,000 clones, 80% to 90% of them seen just once. Sequencing was performed on peripheral blood, taken on day 0 of AZD1222 vaccination. Source of these receptors: an adult in good health.

The CDR3 sequence: CASSSRELAGGETQYF. The CDR3 coding sequence is TGTGCCAGCAGCTCCCGGGAGCTAGCGGGAGGAGAGACCCAGTACTTC. This chain connects TRBV3-1 (or the pseudogene TRBV3-2) to TRBJ2-5; 11 bases line up with TRBD2. V lost 5 bases and J lost 4; bases outside the gene matches: 9. The length of the CDR3 is 16 residues. CDR1 and CDR2 from the germline V gene are LGHDT and YNNKEL (reference sequence).

The chain links TRBV27 to TRBJ2-7; 9 bases match TRBD1. The germline V gene has CDR1 MNHEY and CDR2 SMNVEV (reference sequence). The ends lost 6 bases at V and 2 bases at J; junction bases unmatched: 11. The length of the CDR3 is 16 residues. Here the CDR3 DNA reads TGTGCCAGCAGGCCGGGACAGGGCAGGGCCCCCTACGAGCAGTACTTC. Its protein is CASRPGQGRAPYEQYF.

Notes on this clone: The sample contains more than one DNA sequence encoding this CDR3. CDR3 residues: CASIRRGFNYGYTF. The DNA of the CDR3 is TGTGCCAGCATCCGCAGGGGTTTTAACTATGGCTACACCTTC. The V call is TRBV5-4, the J call TRBJ1-2; a possible D gene is TRBD1 (6 bases). Germline V CDR1 and CDR2: SGHNT, YYREEE (reference sequence). The V end lost 6 bases, the J end lost 1 base, and 13 bases lay between the germline ends. The CDR3 sequence is 14 residues long. The variable domain in full, with the rest retrieved from reference TRBV5-4 and TRBJ1-2, is ETGVTQSPTHLIKTRGQQVTLRCSSQSGHNTVSWYQQALGQGPQFIFQYYREEENGRGNFPPRFSGLQFPNYSSELNVNALELDDSALYLCASIRRGFNYGYTFGSGTRLTVV.

The V and J genes are TRBV3-1 (or the pseudogene TRBV3-2) and TRBJ1-2; 7 nucleotides line up with TRBD1. Germline CDR1 is LGHDT and CDR2 is YNNKEL (reference sequence). Unmatched junction bases numbered 10, after V lost 3 bases and J lost 6 bases. CDR3 length equals 15 residues. The DNA of the CDR3 is TGTGCCAGCAGCCAGGCGACAGGGACCGTGGATGGCTACACCTTC. This sequence encodes CASSQATGTVDGYTF.

This rearrangement joins TRBV7-8 to TRBJ2-7; 10 bases agree with TRBD2. Germline V CDR1 and CDR2: SGHVS, FQNEAQ. The CDR3 totals 16 residues. V was clipped by 1 base and J by 3 bases; unmatched bases: 6. The CDR3, as DNA: TGTGCCAGCAGCTTAGGCACTAGCGGGAACCGCTACGAGCAGTACTTC. This gives the protein CASSLGTSGNRYEQYF.

The CDR3 nucleotides are TGTGCCAGCGGAATGACAGGGGATTTTGTCAGTAGCGACACCGGGGAGCTGTTTTTT. Translated: CASGMTGDFVSSDTGELFF. The rearrangement uses TRBV13 and TRBJ2-2, with 8 bases lining up with TRBD1. The germline V gene encodes CDR1 PRHDT and CDR2 FYEKMQ (reference sequence). J was trimmed by 3 bases and V by 8 bases; bases with no gene match: 20. The CDR3 runs 19 residues.

The V gene is TRBV11-2, the J gene TRBJ2-1; TRBD2 aligns across 12 bases. CDR3 length: 18 amino acids. Germline V CDR1 and CDR2: SGHAT, FQNNGV. With 5 bases clipped from V and 6 bases from J, the junction kept 14 bases outside the gene matches. The CDR3 protein is CASSKSPGLAGLSNEQFF. In DNA form, the CDR3 reads TGTGCCAGCAGCAAAAGCCCGGGACTAGCGGGTTTGAGCAATGAGCAGTTCTTC.

This rearrangement joins TRBV30 to TRBJ1-5; D is uncertain. This CDR3 has 16 residues. Germline-derived CDR1 and CDR2 are GTSNPN and SVGIG (reference sequence). V dropped 0 bases and J dropped 2 bases, with 14 bases sitting between them. The CDR3 region is CAWSVRSGGGNQPQHF. The DNA for the CDR3 is TGTGCCTGGAGTGTAAGAAGCGGCGGGGGCAATCAGCCCCAGCATTTT.

This chain links TRBV9 with TRBJ2-7; possible D gene TRBD2, 6 bases. The CDR3 has 14 amino acids. Germline V gene data show CDR1 as SGDLS and CDR2 as YYNGEE. V lost 0 bases to trimming and J lost 4 bases, with 11 bases between them. As DNA, the CDR3 is TGTGCCAGCAGCGTAGAGGAGGGAAAGTACGAGCAGTACTTC. Amino acids: CASSVEEGKYEQYF.

J is TRBJ2-7 and V is TRBV18; 8 positions match TRBD2. CDR1 and CDR2 from the germline V gene are KGHSH and LQKENI. This CDR3 spans 16 amino acids. V trimming: 3 bases; J trimming: 3 bases; junction bases outside the gene matches: 10. The CDR3 protein is CASSPSPILAGYEQYF. The CDR3 DNA reads TGTGCCAGCTCACCGTCCCCAATTCTAGCGGGCTACGAGCAGTACTTC.

In DNA form, the CDR3 reads TGCGCCAGCAGCTCCTATAGCGGGAGGACTGGAGAGCAGTACTTC. Encoded protein: CASSSYSGRTGEQYF. The J gene is TRBJ2-7, the V gene TRBV5-1, with 10 bases matching TRBD2. This CDR3 spans 15 amino acids. Germline V gives CDR1 SGHRS, CDR2 YFSETQ. V dropped 3 bases and J dropped 7; count of bases not matched to a gene: 10.

The gene calls are TRBV28 and TRBJ2-7, with D unresolved. With 1 base removed from V and 3 bases from J, the gap between germline ends came to 10 bases. CDR1 and CDR2 from the germline V gene are MDHEN and SYDVKM. This CDR3 is 14 amino acids long. DNA of the CDR3: TGTGCCAGCAGTTTATCGGACCGACGCTACGAGCAGTACTTC. It is translated as CASSLSDRRYEQYF.

V usage is TRBV15 and J usage is TRBJ1-2; D may be TRBD1 (5 bases). Trimming cost V 4 bases and J 1 base, with 13 bases left between them. CDR1 is LNHNV, CDR2 YYDKDF, per germline (reference sequence). The CDR3 extends over 15 amino acids. CDR3 bases: TGTGCCACCAGCACTTACAGGATAAATAACTATGGCTACACCTTC. As protein: CATSTYRINNYGYTF.

The V and J genes are TRBV24-1 and TRBJ2-1; TRBD1 is a possible D gene (6 bases). Germline assignment: CDR1 KGHDR and CDR2 SFDVKD. This CDR3 has 13 residues. The V end was cut by 4 bases, the J end by 9 bases, with 12 bases between. CDR3 in amino acids: CATSEPGVSEQFF. DNA for the CDR3: TGTGCCACCAGTGAACCAGGGGTTTCTGAGCAGTTCTTC.

The rearrangement uses TRBV7-2 and TRBJ2-7; 10 bases align to TRBD1. V shed 4 bases, J shed 4 bases, and the junction held 7 bases outside the gene matches. The CDR3 length is 15 residues. Germline V gene sequence: CDR1 SGHTA, CDR2 FQGNSA. For the CDR3, the DNA is TGTGCCAGCAGCTCGTCCCGGACAGGGGGATACGAGCAGTACTTC. It codes for CASSSSRTGGYEQYF. Full variable domain (remainder filled in from reference TRBV7-2 and TRBJ2-7): GAGVSQSPSNKVTEKGKDVELRCDPISGHTALYWYRQSLGQGLEFLIYFQGNSAPDKSGLPSDRFSAERTGGSVSTLTIQRTQQEDSAVYLCASSSSRTGGYEQYFGPGTRLTVT.

The J gene is TRBJ1-1, the V gene TRBV6-6; D is undetermined. The CDR3 covers 12 residues. Germline V CDR1 and CDR2: MNHNY, SVGAGI (reference sequence). Trimming removed 11 bases at V and 1 base at J, with 11 bases between. For the CDR3, the DNA is TGTGCCCACCGGTTTGGGAACACTGAAGCTTTCTTT. Amino acids: CAHRFGNTEAFF.

The chain recombines TRBV19 with TRBJ1-2, with D possibly matching TRBD1 (6 bases). The germline V gene encodes CDR1 LNHDA and CDR2 SQIVND (reference sequence). This CDR3 contains 14 residues. The germline V and J ends were trimmed by 3 bases and 3 bases, with 11 bases remaining between them. CDR3 sequence: CASSISGDYYGYTF. DNA of the CDR3: TGTGCCAGTAGTATTTCAGGGGACTACTATGGCTACACCTTC.

A single count supports this clone. The chain is built from TRBV5-3 and TRBJ1-3, with D possibly TRBD1 on 6 matching bases. TRBV5-3 is an ORF, and what it does is uncertain. The CDR3 consists of 16 residues. V was shortened by 4 bases and J by 0 bases, with 14 bases between the two germline ends. DNA of the CDR3: TGTGCCAGAAGCCCGAGGGGACACTTCTCTGGAAACACCATATATTTT. Its protein product is CARSPRGHFSGNTIYF.

This rearrangement joins TRBV28 to TRBJ1-5; perhaps TRBD1 as D (6 bases). CDR1 MDHEN and CDR2 SYDVKM come from the germline V gene. Trimming took off 3 bases at V and 2 bases at J, with 14 bases between the two ends. The CDR3 has 16 residues. The CDR3 sequence: CASSFIGGRGNQPQHF. CDR3 nucleotide sequence: TGTGCCAGCAGTTTTATCGGGGGGCGCGGCAATCAGCCCCAGCATTTT.

The rearrangement uses TRBV6-5 and TRBJ1-5; the match to TRBD1 covers 11 bases. The CDR3 spans 14 residues. J was trimmed by 7 bases and V by 6 bases; bases with no gene match: 5. Germline loops: CDR1 MNHEY, CDR2 SVGAGI. The CDR3 nucleotides read TGTGCCAGCAGCTGGACAGGGGGCATACAGCCCCAGCATTTT. Its translation is CASSWTGGIQPQHF.

The chain uses TRBV16 and TRBJ1-1; D not certain. In germline, CDR1 is KGHSY, CDR2 FQNENV. This CDR3 comprises 12 residues. V was shortened by 2 bases and J by 5 bases, with 6 bases between the two germline ends. The CDR3, as DNA: TGTGCCAGCAGCCAACGGAGGACTGAAGCTTTCTTT. It codes for CASSQRRTEAFF.

This chain links TRBV12-3 or TRBV12-4 with TRBJ2-1; D may match TRBD1 or TRBD2 (5 bases each). This CDR3 spans 12 amino acids. V lost 2 bases and J lost 8, with 7 bases in between. The CDR3 DNA reads TGTGCCAGCAGTTTAAGGGGAGATGAGCAGTTCTTC. This codes for CASSLRGDEQFF.

The chain joins TRBV9 to TRBJ2-7; possibly TRBD2 for D (5 bases). Trimming took 0 bases from V and 2 from J, leaving 9 bases between them. The CDR3 totals 14 residues. Germline CDR1 is SGDLS and CDR2 is YYNGEE. In nucleotides, the CDR3 is TGTGCCAGCAGCGTAGATAGCGACGCCTACGAGCAGTACTTC. It translates to CASSVDSDAYEQYF.

With regard to this clone: Germline is not matched at one junction end, which may reflect a read error. V usage is TRBV11-2 and J usage is TRBJ2-7; D possibly matches TRBD1 or TRBD2 (6 bases each). This CDR3 comprises 14 residues. Germline V gene lookup returns CDR1 SGHAT and CDR2 FQNNGV. CDR3 protein: CASRGGGTVGRLAF. CDR3 sequence (DNA): TGTGCCAGCAGGGGGGGCGGAACTGTCGGGCGGTTGGCCTTC.

This chain joins TRBV20-1 and TRBJ1-1, with D perhaps matching TRBD1 (5 bases). The CDR3 contains 13 residues. Trimming shortened V by 3 bases and J by 6 bases, and 14 bases separated the two germline ends. Germline V gene sequence: CDR1 DFQATT, CDR2 SNEGSKA (reference sequence). CDR3 nucleotide sequence: TGCAGTGCTAGTTCCGGGGCCGACCCTGAAGCTTTCTTT. This encodes CSASSGADPEAFF.

The V gene is TRBV6-6, the J gene TRBJ2-6; possible D gene TRBD1, 5 bases. Germline lookup yields CDR1 MNHNY and CDR2 SVGAGI (reference sequence). The CDR3 runs 15 residues. With 2 bases removed from V and 2 bases from J, the gap between germline ends came to 7 bases. CDR3 region: CASSYRGAGANVLTF. As DNA, the CDR3 is TGTGCCAGCAGTTACAGGGGCGCTGGGGCCAACGTCCTGACTTTC.

This rearrangement joins TRBV7-2 to TRBJ2-5; tentatively, D is TRBD2 (5 bases). The V and J ends lost 5 bases and 2 bases respectively, with 15 bases between them. The CDR3 totals 15 residues. Germline V lookup: CDR1 SGHTA, CDR2 FQGNSA. The CDR3 nucleotides are TGTGCCAGCAGCGACTGGGCTAGCCCTCAAGAGACCCAGTACTTC. Translation: CASSDWASPQETQYF. The full variable domain, rest sourced from reference TRBV7-2 and TRBJ2-5, is GAGVSQSPSNKVTEKGKDVELRCDPISGHTALYWYRQSLGQGLEFLIYFQGNSAPDKSGLPSDRFSAERTGGSVSTLTIQRTQQEDSAVYLCASSDWASPQETQYFGPGTRLLVL.